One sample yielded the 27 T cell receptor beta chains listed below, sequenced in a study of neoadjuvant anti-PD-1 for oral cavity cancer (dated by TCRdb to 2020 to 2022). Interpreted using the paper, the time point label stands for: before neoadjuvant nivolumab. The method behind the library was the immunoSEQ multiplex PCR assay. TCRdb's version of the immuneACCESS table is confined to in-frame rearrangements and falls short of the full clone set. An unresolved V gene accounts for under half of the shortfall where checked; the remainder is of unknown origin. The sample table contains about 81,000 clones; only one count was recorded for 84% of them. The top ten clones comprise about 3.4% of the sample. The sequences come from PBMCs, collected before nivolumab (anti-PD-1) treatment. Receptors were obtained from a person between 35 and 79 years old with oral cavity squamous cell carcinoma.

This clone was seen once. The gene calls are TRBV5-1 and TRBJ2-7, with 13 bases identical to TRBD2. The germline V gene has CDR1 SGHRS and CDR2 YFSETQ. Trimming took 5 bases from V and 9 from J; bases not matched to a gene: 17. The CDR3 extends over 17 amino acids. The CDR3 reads CASSLNLGLAGEGVQYF. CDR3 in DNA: TGCGCCAGCAGTTTGAACCTCGGACTAGCGGGAGAAGGGGTGCAGTACTTC.

The CDR3, as DNA: TGTGCCAGCAGTAGACTAGCGGGAGCCTACGAGCAGTACTTC. This translates into CASSRLAGAYEQYF. The rearrangement uses TRBV6-5 and TRBJ2-7; 12 bases match TRBD2. Per germline, CDR1 MNHEY and CDR2 SVGAGI. Losses at the gene ends were 5 bases for V and 2 bases for J; bases not matched to a gene: 1. There are 14 residues in the CDR3.

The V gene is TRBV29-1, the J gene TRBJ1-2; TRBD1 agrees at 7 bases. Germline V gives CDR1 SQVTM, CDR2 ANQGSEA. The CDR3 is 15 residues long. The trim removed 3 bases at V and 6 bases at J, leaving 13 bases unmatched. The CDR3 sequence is CSVEVADRLVDGYTF. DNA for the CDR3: TGCAGCGTTGAGGTAGCGGACAGGTTAGTGGATGGCTACACCTTC.

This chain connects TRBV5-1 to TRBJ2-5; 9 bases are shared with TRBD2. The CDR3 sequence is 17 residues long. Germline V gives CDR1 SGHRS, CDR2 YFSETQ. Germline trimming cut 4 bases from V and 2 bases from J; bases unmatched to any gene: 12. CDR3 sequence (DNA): TGCGCCAGCAGCCCACGTCGTGGGCTAGCGGGGCAAGAGACCCAGTACTTC. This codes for CASSPRRGLAGQETQYF.

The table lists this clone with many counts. The CDR3 protein is CASSDGLAGGHEQFF. As DNA, the CDR3 is TGTGCCAGCAGTGATGGACTAGCGGGAGGGCATGAGCAGTTCTTC. J is TRBJ2-1 and V is TRBV6-4, with 15 bases fitting TRBD2. Looked up from germline, CDR1 is MRHNA and CDR2 is SNTAGT. J was trimmed by 8 bases and V by 3 bases; bases with no gene match: 2. The CDR3 runs to 15 residues.

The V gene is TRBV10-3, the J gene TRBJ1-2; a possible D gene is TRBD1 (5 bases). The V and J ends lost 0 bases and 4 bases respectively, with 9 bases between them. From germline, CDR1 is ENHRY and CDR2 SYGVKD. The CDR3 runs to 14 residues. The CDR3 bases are TGTGCCATCAGTGAGTCGATGGGGGGCTATGGCTACACCTTC. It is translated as CAISESMGGYGYTF.

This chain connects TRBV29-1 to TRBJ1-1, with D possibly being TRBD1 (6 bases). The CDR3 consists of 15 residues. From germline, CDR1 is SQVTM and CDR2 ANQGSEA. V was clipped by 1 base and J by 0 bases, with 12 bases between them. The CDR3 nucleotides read TGCAGCGTTGAAGTCAGGGGCCAAATGAACACTGAAGCTTTCTTT. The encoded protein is CSVEVRGQMNTEAFF.

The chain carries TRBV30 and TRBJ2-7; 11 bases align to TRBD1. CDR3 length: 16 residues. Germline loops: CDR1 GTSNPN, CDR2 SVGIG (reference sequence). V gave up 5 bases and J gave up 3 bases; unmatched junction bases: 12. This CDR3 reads CAWAQDRGRGRYEQYF. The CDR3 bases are TGTGCCTGGGCTCAGGACAGGGGGCGGGGACGCTACGAGCAGTACTTC.

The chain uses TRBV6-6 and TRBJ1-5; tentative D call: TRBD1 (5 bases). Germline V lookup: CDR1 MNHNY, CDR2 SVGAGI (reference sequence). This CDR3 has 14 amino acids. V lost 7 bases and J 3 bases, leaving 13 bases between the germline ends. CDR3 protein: CASNGDGANQPQHF. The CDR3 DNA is TGTGCCAGCAATGGGGACGGAGCCAATCAGCCCCAGCATTTT.

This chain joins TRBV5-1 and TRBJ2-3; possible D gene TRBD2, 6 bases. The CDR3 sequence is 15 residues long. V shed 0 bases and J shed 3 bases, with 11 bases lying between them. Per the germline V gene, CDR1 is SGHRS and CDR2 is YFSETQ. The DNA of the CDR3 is TGCGCCAGCAGCTTGGTCGGGAGTATGACAGATACGCAGTATTTT. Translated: CASSLVGSMTDTQYF.

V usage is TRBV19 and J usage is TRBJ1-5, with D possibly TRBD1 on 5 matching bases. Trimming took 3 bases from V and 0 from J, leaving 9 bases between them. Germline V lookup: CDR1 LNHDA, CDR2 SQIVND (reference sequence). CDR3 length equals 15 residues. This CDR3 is CASSIGGNSNQPQHF. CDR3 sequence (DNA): TGTGCCAGTAGTATCGGGGGGAATAGCAATCAGCCCCAGCATTTT.

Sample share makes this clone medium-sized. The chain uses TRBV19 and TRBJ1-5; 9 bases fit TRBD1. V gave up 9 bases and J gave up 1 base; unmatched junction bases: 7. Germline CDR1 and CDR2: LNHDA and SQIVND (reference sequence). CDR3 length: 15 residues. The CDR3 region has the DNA TGTGCCAGCCAATCCGGGACAGGGAGCAATCAGCCCCAGCATTTT. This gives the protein CASQSGTGSNQPQHF. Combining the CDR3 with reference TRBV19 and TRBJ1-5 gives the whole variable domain DGGITQSPKYLFRKEGQNVTLSCEQNLNHDAMYWYRQDPGQGLRLIYYSQIVNDFQKGDIAEGYSVSREKKESFPLTVTSAQKNPTAFYLCASQSGTGSNQPQHFGDGTRLSIL.

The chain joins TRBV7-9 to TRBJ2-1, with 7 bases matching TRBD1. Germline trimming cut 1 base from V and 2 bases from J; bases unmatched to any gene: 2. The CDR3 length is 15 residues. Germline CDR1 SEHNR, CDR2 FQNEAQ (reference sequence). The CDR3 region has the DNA TGTGCCAGCAGCTTAGAGGGGACAGCCTACAATGAGCAGTTCTTC. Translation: CASSLEGTAYNEQFF.

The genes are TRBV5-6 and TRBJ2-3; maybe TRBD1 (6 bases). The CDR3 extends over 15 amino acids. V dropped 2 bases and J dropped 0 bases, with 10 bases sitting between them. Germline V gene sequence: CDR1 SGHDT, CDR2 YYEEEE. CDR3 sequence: CASSFGQMSTDTQYF. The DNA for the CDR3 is TGTGCCAGCAGCTTTGGACAGATGAGCACAGATACGCAGTATTTT.

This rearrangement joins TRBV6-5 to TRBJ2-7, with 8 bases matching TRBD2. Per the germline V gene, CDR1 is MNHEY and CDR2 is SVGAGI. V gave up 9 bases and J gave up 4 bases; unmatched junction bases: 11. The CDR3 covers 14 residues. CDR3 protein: CASGAGDSWYEQYF. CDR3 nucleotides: TGTGCCAGTGGAGCGGGAGATAGTTGGTACGAGCAGTACTTC.

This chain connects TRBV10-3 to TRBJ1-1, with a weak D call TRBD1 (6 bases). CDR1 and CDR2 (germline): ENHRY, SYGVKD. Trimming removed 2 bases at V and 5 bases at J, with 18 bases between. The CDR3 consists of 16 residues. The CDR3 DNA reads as TGTGCCATCAGTGAGCCCTGGGGGGAAAGGGGGACTGAAGCTTTCTTT. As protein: CAISEPWGERGTEAFF.

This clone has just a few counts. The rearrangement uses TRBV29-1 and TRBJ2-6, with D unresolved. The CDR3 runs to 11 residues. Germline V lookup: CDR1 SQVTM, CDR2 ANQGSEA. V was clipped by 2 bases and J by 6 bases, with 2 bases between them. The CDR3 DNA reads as TGCAGCGTTGAATTGGCCAACGTCCTGACTTTC. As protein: CSVELANVLTF.

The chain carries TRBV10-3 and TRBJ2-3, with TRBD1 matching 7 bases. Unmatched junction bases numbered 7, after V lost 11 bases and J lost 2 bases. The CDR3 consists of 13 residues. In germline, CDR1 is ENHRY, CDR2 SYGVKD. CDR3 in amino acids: CAAGDRPTDTQYF. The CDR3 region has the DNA TGTGCCGCTGGGGACAGACCCACAGATACGCAGTATTTT.

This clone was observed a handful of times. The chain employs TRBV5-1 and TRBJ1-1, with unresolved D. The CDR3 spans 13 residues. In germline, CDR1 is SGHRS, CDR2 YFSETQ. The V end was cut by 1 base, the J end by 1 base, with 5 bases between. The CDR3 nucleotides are TGCGCCAGCAGCTTGAGTAAGAACACTGAAGCTTTCTTT. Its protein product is CASSLSKNTEAFF.

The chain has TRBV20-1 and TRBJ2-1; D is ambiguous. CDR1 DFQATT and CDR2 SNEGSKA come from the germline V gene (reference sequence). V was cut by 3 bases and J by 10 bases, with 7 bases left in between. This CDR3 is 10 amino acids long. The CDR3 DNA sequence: TGCAGTGCTAGTCTCATGGAGCAGTTCTTC. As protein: CSASLMEQFF.

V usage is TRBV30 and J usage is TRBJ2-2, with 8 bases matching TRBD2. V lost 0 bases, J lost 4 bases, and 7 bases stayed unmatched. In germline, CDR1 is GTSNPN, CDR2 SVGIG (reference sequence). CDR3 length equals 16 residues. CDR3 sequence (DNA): TGTGCCTGGAGTGTTGGGCGGCTAGCGGGCACCGGGGAGCTGTTTTTT. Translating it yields CAWSVGRLAGTGELFF.

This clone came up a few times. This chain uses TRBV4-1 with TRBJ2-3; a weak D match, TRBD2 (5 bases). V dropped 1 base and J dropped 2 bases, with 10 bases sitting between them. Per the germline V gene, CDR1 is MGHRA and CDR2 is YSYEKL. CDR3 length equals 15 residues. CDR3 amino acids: CASSQGDSDTDTQYF. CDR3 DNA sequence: TGCGCCAGCAGCCAAGGTGATAGCGACACAGATACGCAGTATTTT.

Here the CDR3 DNA reads TGTGCCAGCAGCGTAACCGGGACTAGCGGCTACGAGCAGTACTTC. Protein: CASSVTGTSGYEQYF. The rearrangement links TRBV7-2 to TRBJ2-7; 11 bases agree with TRBD2. The length of the CDR3 is 15 residues. Germline lookup yields CDR1 SGHTA and CDR2 FQGNSA. The trim removed 5 bases at V and 3 bases at J, leaving 6 bases unmatched.

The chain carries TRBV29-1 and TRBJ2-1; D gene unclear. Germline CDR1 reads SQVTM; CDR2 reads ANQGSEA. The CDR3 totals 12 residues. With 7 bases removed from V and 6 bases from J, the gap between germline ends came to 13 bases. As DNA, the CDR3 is TGCAGCGCTCTCATATCATCCAATGAGCAGTTCTTC. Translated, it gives CSALISSNEQFF.

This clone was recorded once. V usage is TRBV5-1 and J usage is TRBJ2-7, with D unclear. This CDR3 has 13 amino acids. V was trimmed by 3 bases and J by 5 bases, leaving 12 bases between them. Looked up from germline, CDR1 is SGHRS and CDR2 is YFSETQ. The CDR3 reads CASSSYLLDEQYF. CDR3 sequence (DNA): TGCGCCAGCAGCTCGTACCTCCTTGACGAGCAGTACTTC. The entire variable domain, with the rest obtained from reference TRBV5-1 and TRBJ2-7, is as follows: KAGVTQTPRYLIKTRGQQVTLSCSPISGHRSVSWYQQTPGQGLQFLFEYFSETQRNKGNFPGRFSGRQFSNSRSEMNVSTLELGDSALYLCASSSYLLDEQYFGPGTRLTVT.

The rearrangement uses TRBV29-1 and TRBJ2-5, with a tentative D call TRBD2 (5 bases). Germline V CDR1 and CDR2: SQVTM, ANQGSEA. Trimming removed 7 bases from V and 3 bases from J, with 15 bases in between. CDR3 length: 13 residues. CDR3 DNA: TGCAGCGCGTCGACTAACCAAAAAGAGACCCAGTACTTC. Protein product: CSASTNQKETQYF.

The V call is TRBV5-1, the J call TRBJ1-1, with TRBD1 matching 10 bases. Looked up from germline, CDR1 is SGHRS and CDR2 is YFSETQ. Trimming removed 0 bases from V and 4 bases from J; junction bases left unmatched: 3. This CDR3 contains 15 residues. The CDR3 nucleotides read TGCGCCAGCAGCTTGGCCGGGACAGGGGCCACTGAAGCTTTCTTT. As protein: CASSLAGTGATEAFF.